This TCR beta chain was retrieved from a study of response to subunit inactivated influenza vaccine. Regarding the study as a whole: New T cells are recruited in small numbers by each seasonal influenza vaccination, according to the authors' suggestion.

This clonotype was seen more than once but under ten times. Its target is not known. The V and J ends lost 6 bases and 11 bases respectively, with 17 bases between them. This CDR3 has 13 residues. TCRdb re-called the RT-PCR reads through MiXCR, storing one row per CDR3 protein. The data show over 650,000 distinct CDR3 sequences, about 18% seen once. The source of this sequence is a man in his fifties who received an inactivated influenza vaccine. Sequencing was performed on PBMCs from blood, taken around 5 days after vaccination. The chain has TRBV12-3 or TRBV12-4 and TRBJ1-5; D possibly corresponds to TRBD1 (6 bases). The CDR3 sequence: CASSPSGGPAQHF. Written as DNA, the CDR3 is TGTGCCAGCAGCCCGTCGGGGGGGCCGGCCCAGCATTTT.